These 4 T cell receptor beta chains originate from one sample sequenced in a study of blood T cells in healthy people across ages. Primers used in a second PCR of about 6 to 11 cycles were a sample-barcoded 5' primer and a J-beta primer mix. One entry per CDR3 protein, called by TCRdb with MiXCR from the 5' RACE reads. The data show more than 550,000 distinct CDR3 sequences, 22% seen once. The specimen was blood. The receptors stem from a man between 70 and 80 years old in good health.

Only a few counts were recorded for this clonotype. The chain carries TRBV5-1 and TRBJ2-1; D remains unclear. Germline CDR1 and CDR2: SGHRS and YFSETQ. Trimming removed 1 base from V and 15 bases from J, with 14 bases in between. CDR3 length equals 12 residues. CDR3 bases: TGCGCCAGCAGCTTGACCGGCGGTGGCCGGTTCTTC. This sequence encodes CASSLTGGGRFF.

This clonotype was observed at least ten times. The V call is TRBV29-1, the J call TRBJ2-3, with 7 bases aligning to TRBD1. This CDR3 contains 13 residues. V shed 6 bases, J shed 6 bases, and the junction held 9 bases outside the gene matches. Germline loops: CDR1 SQVTM, CDR2 ANQGSEA. CDR3 sequence: CSVRTTGLDTQYF. CDR3 coding DNA: TGCAGCGTACGGACGACAGGGTTGGATACGCAGTATTTT.

This clonotype was counted only a few times. The V and J genes are TRBV6-6 and TRBJ1-5, with no clear D. Germline V gene sequence: CDR1 MNHNY, CDR2 SVGAGI (reference sequence). The CDR3 totals 13 residues. V lost 3 bases and J lost 2, with 5 bases in between. The chain's CDR3 is CASSYAGNQPQHF. The CDR3 DNA reads TGTGCCAGCAGTTATGCGGGCAATCAGCCCCAGCATTTT.

The rearrangement links TRBV2 to TRBJ1-1, with a weak D call TRBD1 (5 bases). Germline V gene sequence: CDR1 SNHLY, CDR2 FYNNEI. This CDR3 contains 13 residues. The V end was cut by 6 bases, the J end by 4 bases, with 12 bases between. The CDR3 sequence: CASRSAGGTEAFF. The DNA of the CDR3 is TGTGCCAGCAGGTCAGCCGGGGGCACTGAAGCTTTCTTT. Together with reference TRBV2 and TRBJ1-1, the CDR3 gives the full variable domain: EPEVTQTPSHQVTQMGQEVILRCVPISNHLYFYWYRQILGQKVEFLVSFYNNEISEKSEIFDDQFSVERPDGSNFTLKIRSTKLEDSAMYFCASRSAGGTEAFFGQGTRLTVV.